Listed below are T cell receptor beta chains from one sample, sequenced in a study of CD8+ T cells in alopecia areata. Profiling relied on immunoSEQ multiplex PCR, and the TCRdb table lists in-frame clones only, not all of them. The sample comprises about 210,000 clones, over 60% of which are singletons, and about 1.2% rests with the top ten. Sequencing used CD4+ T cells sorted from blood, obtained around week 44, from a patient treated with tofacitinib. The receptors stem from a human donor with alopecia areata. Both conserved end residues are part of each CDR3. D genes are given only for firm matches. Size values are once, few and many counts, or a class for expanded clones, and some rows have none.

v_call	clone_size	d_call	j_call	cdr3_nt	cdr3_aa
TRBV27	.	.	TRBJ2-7	TGTGCCAGCACCAAGACTAGCTCCTACGAGCAGTACTTC	CASTKTSSYEQYF
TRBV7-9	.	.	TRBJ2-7	TGTGCCAGCAGCTCCCTACCGGGGCCCCAATTCCACGAGCAGTACTTC	CASSSLPGPQFHEQYF
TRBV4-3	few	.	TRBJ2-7	TGCGCCAGCAGCCAAGATCCGAAGGTGTCGTCCTACGAGCAGTACTTC	CASSQDPKVSSYEQYF
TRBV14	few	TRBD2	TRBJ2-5	TGTGCCAGCAGCTCCCGAGGTAGCGGGGGTGAGACCCAGTACTTC	CASSSRGSGGETQYF
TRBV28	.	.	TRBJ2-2	TGTGCCAGTACAGGAGGATCATACACCGGGGAGCTGTTTTTT	CASTGGSYTGELFF
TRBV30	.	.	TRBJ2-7	TGTGCCTGGAGTCGGACTGTTACTTACGAGCAGTACTTC	CAWSRTVTYEQYF
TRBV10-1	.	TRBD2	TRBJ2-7	TGCGCCAGCAGCCCGGGACTAGCGGACTACGAGCAGTACTTC	CASSPGLADYEQYF
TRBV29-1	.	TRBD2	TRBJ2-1	TGCAGCGTTGTTACGGCGGGGGATGAGCAGTTCTTC	CSVVTAGDEQFF
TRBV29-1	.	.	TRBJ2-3	TGCAGCGTTGAAGATCCGGTGGGCACAGATACGCAGTATTTT	CSVEDPVGTDTQYF
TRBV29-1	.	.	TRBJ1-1	TGCAGCGTTGCGGGGGAGGTGAGGACTGAAGCTTTCTTT	CSVAGEVRTEAFF
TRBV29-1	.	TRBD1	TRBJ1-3	TGCAGCGGGACAGGGGCGAGCGGGGGAAACACCATATATTTT	CSGTGASGGNTIYF
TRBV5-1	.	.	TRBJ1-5	TGCGCCAGCAGCTTGGACGGCGTGGGCAATCAGCCCCAGCATTTT	CASSLDGVGNQPQHF
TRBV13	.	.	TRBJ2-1	TGTGCCAGCAGCTTAGACACTCCGGGGAGAGGTGAGCAGTTCTTC	CASSLDTPGRGEQFF